These 6 T cell receptor beta chains came from one sample sequenced in a study of T cell responses to AZD1222 COVID-19 vaccine. Here immunoSEQ multiplex PCR was the method, and the copy in TCRdb shows in-frame clones only, minus some. The sample yields over 130,000 clones, 85% to 95% seen once. The sample here was peripheral blood, taken 28 days after the second AZD1222 dose. Receptors originate from an adult who received the AZD1222 COVID-19 vaccine.

The rearrangement joins TRBV19 to TRBJ2-1, with 7 bases identical to TRBD2. V shed 3 bases, J shed 2 bases, and the junction held 4 bases outside the gene matches. Germline assignment: CDR1 LNHDA and CDR2 SQIVND (reference sequence). The CDR3 has 15 residues. In DNA, the CDR3 is TGTGCCAGTAGTATCCCCCGGGGGGCCTACAATGAGCAGTTCTTC. It specifies CASSIPRGAYNEQFF.

The chain has TRBV27 and TRBJ2-2; 7 bases are a match to TRBD1. This CDR3 spans 15 amino acids. V trimming: 6 bases; J trimming: 2 bases; junction bases outside the gene matches: 6. Germline values: CDR1 MNHEY, CDR2 SMNVEV (reference sequence). This chain's CDR3 is CASRERGPNTGELFF. The CDR3 nucleotides are TGTGCCAGCAGGGAAAGGGGGCCCAACACCGGGGAGCTGTTTTTT.

The chain couples TRBV6-6 to TRBJ1-1, with D hard to call. The germline V and J ends were trimmed by 6 bases and 5 bases, with 16 bases remaining between them. The CDR3 length is 14 residues. Germline V gene sequence: CDR1 MNHNY, CDR2 SVGAGI (reference sequence). The CDR3 bases are TGTGCCAGCAGCCGAGAGGTGAAGGTTACTGAAGCTTTCTTT. Protein product: CASSREVKVTEAFF.

The rearrangement uses TRBV9 and TRBJ1-3, with 7 bases lining up with TRBD1. Germline V CDR1 and CDR2: SGDLS, YYNGEE. V was pared by 0 bases and J by 7 bases, with 4 bases of the junction left unmatched. The CDR3 is 14 residues long. CDR3 DNA sequence: TGTGCCAGCAGCGTAGGGCAGGGGGACAACACCATATATTTT. This sequence encodes CASSVGQGDNTIYF.

The genes are TRBV3-1 (or the pseudogene TRBV3-2) and TRBJ1-4; D is unresolved. The V gene's germline CDR1 is LGHDT and CDR2 YNNKEL (reference sequence). Trimming removed 0 bases from V and 0 bases from J, with 5 bases in between. The CDR3 contains 15 residues. The CDR3 here is CASSQDAATNEKLFF. The CDR3 DNA sequence: TGTGCCAGCAGCCAAGATGCTGCAACTAATGAAAAACTGTTTTTT.

V and J are TRBV7-9 and TRBJ2-7; D is ambiguous. Germline V gene data show CDR1 as SEHNR and CDR2 as FQNEAQ (reference sequence). This CDR3 comprises 11 residues. The V gene lost 4 bases and the J gene lost 6 bases, with 7 bases spanning the gap. The CDR3: CASSSTGEQYF. CDR3 DNA: TGTGCCAGCAGCTCCACGGGCGAGCAGTACTTC.